This entry lists 6 T cell receptor beta chains sequenced from one sample in a study of T cell clonality in common variable immunodeficiency. Clones were sequenced by immunoSEQ multiplex PCR, and TCRdb holds only the in-frame ones, with some missing. The sample shows tens of thousands of clones, none of them appearing just once. These TCRs' antigens remain unknown. Findings of the study overall: In common variable immunodeficiency, TCR beta chains reportedly carried fewer deletions and N-nucleotide insertions.

The sequenced sample was peripheral blood mononuclear cells. These receptor sequences come from a human donor with common variable immunodeficiency.

Ten or more counts support this clone. The read falls 3 residues short of the CDR3 end, and the missing part is taken from the germline J gene. The chain carries TRBV5-1 and TRBJ2-1; 8 bases map to TRBD2. This CDR3 region has 13 residues. CDR1 SGHRS and CDR2 YFSETQ come from the germline V gene. Losses at the gene ends were 4 bases for V and 5 bases for J; bases not matched to a gene: 2. Incomplete CDR3 DNA: TGCGCCAGCAGCCTACTAGCGGACAATGAG. It translates to CASSLLADNE. The whole CDR3 reads CASSLLADNEQFF.

The sample holds a few counts of this clone. The DNA ends 3 residues before the CDR3 does, and the rest of the CDR3 is filled in from the germline J gene. This sequence joins TRBV19 and TRBJ2-3, with D unclear. CDR3 length equals 13 residues. V lost 5 bases, J lost 4 bases, and 10 bases lay in between. Germline assignment: CDR1 LNHDA and CDR2 SQIVND (reference sequence). The CDR3 spells CASSGRVPDTQYF. CDR3 DNA, as far as it was read: TGTGCCAGTAGTGGTCGGGTTCCAGATACG.

There are many counts of this clone. The CDR3 goes on 3 residues after the read ends, and that part is filled in from the germline J gene. This chain joins TRBV2 and TRBJ1-6; TRBD1 might be the D (5 bases). The CDR3 runs to 15 residues. Germline CDR1 and CDR2: SNHLY and FYNNEI. The V and J ends lost 1 base and 10 bases respectively, with 14 bases between them. This CDR3 is CASSEGWAGWSPLHF. Incomplete CDR3 DNA: TGTGCCAGCAGTGAAGGTTGGGCAGGGTGGTCACCC.

This clone showed up many times. The sequence runs out 3 residues before the end of the CDR3; the remainder is reconstructed from the germline J gene. The chain is built from TRBV30 and TRBJ2-6; D remains ambiguous. CDR1 and CDR2 from the germline V gene are GTSNPN and SVGIG (reference sequence). This CDR3 has 15 residues. V lost 0 bases and J 0 bases, leaving 6 bases between the germline ends. Partial CDR3 DNA: TGTGCCTGGAGTGTACTTGGCTCTGGGGCCAACGTC. It encodes CAWSVLGSGANV. The whole CDR3 reads CAWSVLGSGANVLTF.

This clone came up many times. This same CDR3 is encoded by further DNA sequences in the sample. The DNA read from the CDR3 is TGTGCCAGCAGTTACTCATTCGGGAATCAGCCC. Protein: CASSYSFGNQP. The entire CDR3 protein is CASSYSFGNQPQHF. The chain carries TRBV6-2 or TRBV6-3 and TRBJ1-5; the D is unclear. The read ends 3 residues early relative to the CDR3; the germline J gene fills the gap. The germline V gene encodes CDR1 MNHEY and CDR2 SVGEGT. The CDR3 loop spans 14 amino acids. The V end lost 0 bases, the J end lost 4 bases, and 7 bases lay between the germline ends.

This clone was picked up many times. The CDR3 is cut off 3 residues early in the read; its end comes from the germline J gene. The V call is TRBV7-2, the J call TRBJ2-3; the match to TRBD1 covers 8 bases. Germline CDR1 is SGHTA and CDR2 is FQGNSA. This CDR3 contains 17 residues. V shed 0 bases, J shed 2 bases, and the junction held 7 bases outside the gene matches. The CDR3 region is CASSLAQGRGPTDTQYF. The CDR3 DNA, read in part, is TGTGCCAGCAGCTTAGCGCAAGGCAGGGGGCCCACAGATACG.